This T cell receptor (beta chain) stems from a study of blood T cell repertoires in COVID-19. About the study: Samples taken during acute and convalescent COVID-19 were collected in the United States, Italy and Spain. The cDNA or gDNA used as material had been derived from T cells, B-cell-depleted T cells, or PBMCs.

The CDR3 sequence is 12 residues long. V lost 4 bases to trimming and J lost 4 bases, with 9 bases between them. The germline CDR1 and CDR2 sequences are SGHRS and YFSETQ. Original methodology: For nucleated cells, counts were estimated from reference gene primer amplification. Produced via immunoSEQ multiplex PCR; TCRdb's table is partial and in-frame only. For V, J and clone size, that table is used; D and trimming come from the DNA. The sample yields about 220,000 clones, roughly 84% seen once. V and J are TRBV5-1 and TRBJ2-7; D remains ambiguous. This receptor was identified in a woman aged 55-70 years who had recovered from COVID-19. The sample consisted of peripheral blood. CDR3 loop: CASSLKQYEQYF. Here the CDR3 DNA reads TGCGCCAGCAGCCTAAAGCAATACGAGCAGTACTTC.